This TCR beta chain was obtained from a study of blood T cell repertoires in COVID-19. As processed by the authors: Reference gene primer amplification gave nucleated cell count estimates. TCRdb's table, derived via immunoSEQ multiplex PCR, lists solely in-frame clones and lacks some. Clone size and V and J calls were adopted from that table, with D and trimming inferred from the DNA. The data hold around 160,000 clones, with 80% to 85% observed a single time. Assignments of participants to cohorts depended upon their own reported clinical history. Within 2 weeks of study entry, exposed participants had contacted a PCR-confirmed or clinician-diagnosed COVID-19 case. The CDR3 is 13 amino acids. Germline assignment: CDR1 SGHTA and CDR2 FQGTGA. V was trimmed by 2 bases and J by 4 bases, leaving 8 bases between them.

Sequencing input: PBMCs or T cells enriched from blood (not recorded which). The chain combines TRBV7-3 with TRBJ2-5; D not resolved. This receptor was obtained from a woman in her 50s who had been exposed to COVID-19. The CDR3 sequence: CASSLSGRETQYF. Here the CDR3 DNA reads TGTGCCAGCAGCTTATCAGGCCGAGAGACCCAGTACTTC.